The 16 T cell receptor beta chains in this list originate from one sample, sequenced in a study of T cells in localized non-small cell lung cancer. Sequenced by immunoSEQ multiplex PCR; TCRdb stores in-frame clones only, minus some. The sample holds around 70,000 clones, less than 90% seen once. The input for sequencing was peripheral blood, taken before any cancer treatment. The source of these receptors is a male donor aged 60 or older with stage III squamous cell lung carcinoma.

The rearrangement joins TRBV2 to TRBJ1-1; D uncertain. Germline V gene sequence: CDR1 SNHLY, CDR2 FYNNEI. V was cut by 6 bases and J by 4 bases, with 15 bases left in between. The CDR3 extends over 14 amino acids. DNA for the CDR3: TGTGCCAGCAGACGACGGAAAGACTCCACTGAAGCTTTCTTT. Its protein is CASRRRKDSTEAFF.

V usage is TRBV7-2 and J usage is TRBJ2-2, with unresolved D. The CDR3 contains 15 residues. Trimming removed 5 bases from V and 1 base from J, with 11 bases in between. Germline CDR1 is SGHTA and CDR2 is FQGNSA. The CDR3 coding sequence is TGTGCCAGCAGCAAGGCAGGTTTGAACACCGGGGAGCTGTTTTTT. The encoded protein is CASSKAGLNTGELFF.

The V and J genes are TRBV6-4 and TRBJ2-2; no clear D gene. The V gene lost 4 bases and the J gene lost 6 bases, with 12 bases spanning the gap. The CDR3 has 14 amino acids. Germline CDR1 reads MRHNA; CDR2 reads SNTAGT. For the CDR3, the DNA is TGTGCCAGCAGTGCGGAGAAAAACGCCGGGGAGCTGTTTTTT. It encodes CASSAEKNAGELFF.

This sequence joins TRBV7-2 and TRBJ2-7, with 7 bases matching TRBD2. CDR1 SGHTA and CDR2 FQGNSA come from the germline V gene. V was clipped by 2 bases and J by 3 bases; unmatched bases: 7. This CDR3 is built from 15 residues. In nucleotides, the CDR3 is TGTGCCAGCAGCTTAAACGGGGGGACTTACTACGAGCAGTACTTC. Translated, it gives CASSLNGGTYYEQYF. Using reference TRBV7-2 and TRBJ2-7 for the parts outside the CDR3, the full variable domain is GAGVSQSPSNKVTEKGKDVELRCDPISGHTALYWYRQSLGQGLEFLIYFQGNSAPDKSGLPSDRFSAERTGGSVSTLTIQRTQQEDSAVYLCASSLNGGTYYEQYFGPGTRLTVT.

V and J are TRBV7-8 and TRBJ1-2; 8 bases are shared with TRBD1. Germline-derived CDR1 and CDR2 are SGHVS and FQNEAQ. This CDR3 region has 13 residues. V was pared by 5 bases and J by 5 bases, with 4 bases of the junction left unmatched. The CDR3 loop reads CASSRTGNYGYTF. CDR3 nucleotides: TGTGCCAGCAGCCGGACAGGGAATTATGGCTACACCTTC.

Only one count was recorded for this clone. The J gene is TRBJ2-5, the V gene TRBV7-3; TRBD1 might be the D (6 bases). V was trimmed by 1 base and J by 7 bases, leaving 13 bases between them. CDR1 and CDR2 (germline): SGHTA, FQGTGA. The CDR3 is made up of 14 amino acids. CDR3 nucleotides: TGTGCCAGCAGCTTAAGCGGCAGGGGTGGGACCCAGTACTTC. Protein product: CASSLSGRGGTQYF.

The chain is built from TRBV6-5 and TRBJ2-5; the D gene is possibly TRBD1 (6 bases). The CDR3 has 15 residues. The V and J ends lost 5 bases and 2 bases respectively, with 15 bases between them. The V gene's germline CDR1 is MNHEY and CDR2 SVGAGI. The CDR3 spells CASSRYGQQQETQYF. CDR3 bases: TGTGCCAGCAGTCGATATGGACAGCAGCAAGAGACCCAGTACTTC.

The V call is TRBV27, the J call TRBJ1-6; D is perhaps TRBD1 (6 bases). Germline CDR1 is MNHEY and CDR2 is SMNVEV (reference sequence). The CDR3 length is 14 residues. Trimming shortened V by 2 bases and J by 7 bases, and 9 bases separated the two germline ends. The CDR3 is CASSLPTGNSPLHF. CDR3 in DNA: TGTGCCAGCAGTTTACCGACAGGCAATTCACCCCTCCACTTT.

The chain uses TRBV7-9 and TRBJ1-1; TRBD1 matches 7 bases. The CDR3 covers 16 residues. Germline lookup yields CDR1 SEHNR and CDR2 FQNEAQ (reference sequence). With V trimmed by 5 bases and J by 6 bases, 15 bases remained unmatched. CDR3 residues: CASSLSLQGGRAEAFF. As DNA, the CDR3 is TGTGCCAGCAGCCTTAGTCTTCAGGGGGGGAGGGCTGAAGCTTTCTTT.

The rearrangement links TRBV6-1 to TRBJ1-1; a possible D gene is TRBD1 (6 bases). The CDR3 contains 13 residues. Germline values: CDR1 MNHNS, CDR2 SASEGT. V was shortened by 8 bases and J by 6 bases, with 16 bases between the two germline ends. This CDR3 reads CASAVGQWAEAFF. The CDR3 bases are TGTGCCAGCGCCGTAGGACAGTGGGCTGAAGCTTTCTTT.

Only a few counts were recorded for this clone. The chain combines TRBV9 with TRBJ2-2; D remains ambiguous. The CDR3 has 12 amino acids. V lost 4 bases to trimming and J lost 7 bases, with 8 bases between them. CDR1 is SGDLS and CDR2 is YYNGEE in the germline V gene. CDR3 DNA: TGTGCCAGCAGCCCCCCCGTCGGGGAGCTGTTTTTT. Translating gives CASSPPVGELFF.

The V gene is TRBV5-1, the J gene TRBJ1-6; D is perhaps TRBD1 (5 bases). Trimming took 4 bases from V and 4 from J, leaving 9 bases between them. CDR3 length equals 14 residues. Germline V gene lookup returns CDR1 SGHRS and CDR2 YFSETQ. This CDR3 is CASSPTVYNSPLHF. CDR3 nucleotide sequence: TGCGCCAGCAGCCCGACAGTTTATAATTCACCCCTCCACTTT.

This clone was seen only a few times. The gene calls are TRBV10-2 and TRBJ1-3, with no clear D. The germline gives CDR1 WSHSY, CDR2 SAAADI. The CDR3 is made up of 14 amino acids. Trimming removed 7 bases from V and 3 bases from J, with 13 bases in between. The CDR3 bases are TGCGCCAGCACTCGAGGGTTAGATGGAAACACCATATATTTT. It is translated as CASTRGLDGNTIYF.

The V call is TRBV7-9, the J call TRBJ2-1; D is ambiguous. V was pared by 3 bases and J by 5 bases, with 8 bases between. The CDR3 spans 13 residues. In germline, CDR1 is SEHNR, CDR2 FQNEAQ (reference sequence). CDR3 residues: CASSLGRHNEQFF. In DNA, the CDR3 is TGTGCCAGCAGCTTGGGCAGACACAATGAGCAGTTCTTC.

V gene TRBV7-2 combines with J gene TRBJ2-1; 8 bases fit TRBD2. This CDR3 is 16 amino acids long. Germline V gene sequence: CDR1 SGHTA, CDR2 FQGNSA. Trimming took 4 bases from V and 8 from J; bases not matched to a gene: 13. For the CDR3, the DNA is TGTGCCAGCAGCTCTTCTACGCGGGGGGCCAGGGATGAGCAGTTCTTC. Protein sequence: CASSSSTRGARDEQFF.

This clone appeared once. The V and J genes are TRBV13 and TRBJ2-7, with 12 bases matching TRBD2. V was pared by 3 bases and J by 0 bases, with 3 bases of the junction left unmatched. This CDR3 is 16 amino acids long. In germline, CDR1 is PRHDT, CDR2 FYEKMQ (reference sequence). The CDR3 loop reads CASSFPSGGASYEQYF. CDR3 coding DNA: TGTGCCAGCAGCTTCCCTAGCGGGGGGGCCTCCTACGAGCAGTACTTC.